These 20 T cell receptor beta chains came from one sample sequenced in a study of spatial heterogeneity in lung cancer. Time point here: sample taken at primary tumor resection. In each case, whole RNA from tumor, nontumor lung or frozen PBMC was sequenced unsorted. A single record per CDR3 protein comes from TCRdb applying MiXCR to the 5' RACE reads. The sample lists roughly 10,000 distinct CDR3 sequences, 6.3% occurring once. The sequenced sample was PBMCs, obtained at surgery. The receptors derive from a male donor with early-stage non-small cell lung cancer.

This clonotype is medium-sized within its sample. Because this beta chain is a stray read in a library intended to capture alpha chains, its abundance should not be given much weight. The chain joins TRBV4-3 to TRBJ2-2, with 11 bases identical to TRBD1. Germline V gives CDR1 LGHNA, CDR2 YSLEER. This CDR3 region has 15 residues. V gave up 5 bases and J gave up 6 bases; unmatched junction bases: 5. CDR3 DNA: TGCGCCAGCAGCGCCCGGGACAGGGGGGCCGGGGAGCTGTTTTTT. Its protein product is CASSARDRGAGELFF.

In its sample, this clonotype was seen many times. This beta chain is an unintended read in a library built for alpha chains; its size means little. The chain uses TRBV5-1 and TRBJ1-1; unclear D gene. CDR3 length: 13 residues. CDR1 and CDR2 (germline): SGHRS, YFSETQ. Trimming pared 4 bases from V and 3 bases from J, leaving 10 bases between. CDR3 region: CASSVESYTEAFF. DNA for the CDR3: TGCGCCAGCAGCGTCGAATCTTACACTGAAGCTTTCTTT. Full variable domain (outside the CDR3, taken from reference TRBV5-1 and TRBJ1-1): KAGVTQTPRYLIKTRGQQVTLSCSPISGHRSVSWYQQTPGQGLQFLFEYFSETQRNKGNFPGRFSGRQFSNSRSEMNVSTLELGDSALYLCASSVESYTEAFFGQGTRLTVV.

In this sample, this clonotype turned up many times. This beta chain is a stray read from a library made for alpha chains; its abundance is not meaningful. The chain carries TRBV6-5 and TRBJ2-3; the D call may be TRBD1 or TRBD2 (5 bases each). The CDR3 loop spans 15 amino acids. Germline loops: CDR1 MNHEY, CDR2 SVGAGI. Trimming shortened V by 4 bases and J by 2 bases, and 13 bases separated the two germline ends. The CDR3 protein is CASSSPTGTTDTQYF. CDR3 coding DNA: TGTGCCAGCAGTTCCCCCACTGGGACCACAGATACGCAGTATTTT.

At least ten counts were recorded for this clonotype. As an off-target read in a library built for alpha chains, this beta chain has a frequency of little significance. This chain links TRBV29-1 with TRBJ2-7; 7 positions agree with TRBD2. Germline V gene sequence: CDR1 SQVTM, CDR2 ANQGSEA. J was trimmed by 4 bases and V by 1 base; bases with no gene match: 1. There are 12 residues in the CDR3. CDR3 in amino acids: CSVEGEGYEQYF. The CDR3 coding sequence is TGCAGCGTTGAAGGGGAGGGGTACGAGCAGTACTTC.

This clonotype was counted at least ten times. This beta chain came through as a stray read in a library set up for alpha chains, and its size says little. This chain uses TRBV11-2 with TRBJ1-2, with D perhaps TRBD1 (5 bases). The CDR3 contains 13 residues. Trimming shortened V by 5 bases and J by 4 bases, and 11 bases separated the two germline ends. The germline CDR1 and CDR2 sequences are SGHAT and FQNNGV. The CDR3 DNA reads as TGTGCCAGCAGCCCGGGACGGTCCTATGGCTACACCTTC. It yields the protein CASSPGRSYGYTF. The full variable domain, with the rest looked up from reference TRBV11-2 and TRBJ1-2, is EAGVAQSPRYKIIEKRQSVAFWCNPISGHATLYWYQQILGQGPKLLIQFQNNGVVDDSQLPKDRFSAERLKGVDSTLKIQPAKLEDSAVYLCASSPGRSYGYTFGSGTRLTVV.

To note about this clonotype: Since the library was made to target alpha chains, this beta chain is a stray read and its abundance is not meaningful. V is TRBV12-3 or TRBV12-4 and J is TRBJ2-3; the match to TRBD1 covers 7 bases. V was clipped by 3 bases and J by 6 bases; unmatched bases: 12. CDR3 length: 16 amino acids. CDR3 residues: CASSLPPGDRRDTQYF. The CDR3, as DNA: TGTGCCAGCAGTTTGCCTCCCGGGGACAGAAGGGATACGCAGTATTTT.

The sample holds a few counts of this clonotype. This beta chain was picked up by a library intended for alpha chains and is off target, so its count carries little meaning. The chain carries TRBV27 and TRBJ2-7; TRBD1 matches at 8 bases. J gave up 2 bases and V 0 bases, and 3 bases lay outside the gene matches. Germline CDR1 reads MNHEY; CDR2 reads SMNVEV (reference sequence). The CDR3 runs to 15 residues. The CDR3: CASSLSGTGPYEQYF. The CDR3 DNA follows: TGTGCCAGCAGTTTATCGGGGACAGGCCCCTACGAGCAGTACTTC.

As regards this clonotype: The library was built for alpha chains, so this beta chain is an off-target read and its size means little. The V gene is TRBV27, the J gene TRBJ2-2, with 8 bases fitting TRBD1. Losses at the gene ends were 6 bases for V and 1 base for J; bases not matched to a gene: 19. The CDR3 length is 20 residues. The germline V gene has CDR1 MNHEY and CDR2 SMNVEV (reference sequence). In nucleotides, the CDR3 is TGTGCCAGCAGGCTTACTCCCCCGCGAAAACAGGGGGGGAACACCGGGGAGCTGTTTTTT. It specifies CASRLTPPRKQGGNTGELFF.

To note about this clonotype: As an off-target read in a library built for alpha chains, this beta chain has a frequency of little significance. The rearrangement joins TRBV19 to TRBJ2-1; 13 bases are a match to TRBD2. The junction had 3 bases not matched to a gene; V was cut back by 3 bases and J by 7 bases. CDR3 size: 15 residues. Germline V gene lookup returns CDR1 LNHDA and CDR2 SQIVND (reference sequence). The CDR3, as DNA: TGTGCCAGTAGTATGGGGACTAGCGGGAAGAATGAGCAGTTCTTC. Translating gives CASSMGTSGKNEQFF.

In this sample, this clonotype turned up many times. This beta chain lies outside the target of a library built for alpha chains; its clone size means little. For the CDR3, the DNA is TGTGCCAGCAGTTTACAGGGTAGGGACATTCAGTACTTC. Protein: CASSLQGRDIQYF. V is TRBV27 and J is TRBJ2-4; D is perhaps TRBD1 (5 bases). V lost 2 bases and J lost 8, with 10 bases in between. CDR1 and CDR2 (germline): MNHEY, SMNVEV (reference sequence). The CDR3 is 13 amino acids.

By its share, this clonotype is medium-sized. With the library built for alpha chains, this beta chain is off target and its frequency is not meaningful. The chain is built from TRBV6-2 or TRBV6-3 and TRBJ2-6; D call uncertain. V lost 8 bases, J lost 0 bases, and 8 bases lay in between. The CDR3 sequence is 14 residues long. Germline CDR1 reads MNHEY; CDR2 reads SVGEGT. The CDR3 nucleotides read TGTGCCAGCGGGCCCGTCTCTGGGGCCAACGTCCTGACTTTC. Translating it yields CASGPVSGANVLTF.

This clonotype is deemed medium-sized. Since the library was made to target alpha chains, this beta chain is a stray read and its abundance is not meaningful. The rearrangement uses TRBV5-1 and TRBJ2-6; D remains ambiguous. Between the trimmed V and J ends, which lost 0 bases and 0 bases, there was a span of 4 bases. Germline CDR1 is SGHRS and CDR2 is YFSETQ. This CDR3 has 15 residues. The CDR3 region is CASSLDLSGANVLTF. The CDR3 DNA sequence: TGCGCCAGCAGCTTGGATCTCTCTGGGGCCAACGTCCTGACTTTC.

This clonotype was recorded at least ten times. The library was designed around alpha chains, so this beta chain is a stray read whose abundance carries little weight. The V and J genes are TRBV5-1 and TRBJ2-1, with 14 bases identical to TRBD2. The CDR3 consists of 18 residues. Germline CDR1 SGHRS, CDR2 YFSETQ. Unmatched junction bases numbered 10, after V lost 0 bases and J lost 8 bases. The CDR3 region is CASSLAAVGTSGGDEQFF. The CDR3, as DNA: TGCGCCAGCAGCTTGGCCGCCGTCGGGACTAGCGGGGGCGATGAGCAGTTCTTC.

Of note for this clonotype: This beta chain represents an off-target read in a library built for alpha chains; its size is of limited meaning. The genes are TRBV4-3 and TRBJ2-7, with D maybe TRBD2 (5 bases). Germline-derived CDR1 and CDR2 are LGHNA and YSLEER. V lost 1 base and J lost 0, with 13 bases in between. The CDR3 is made up of 16 amino acids. CDR3 loop: CASSQVAGDLSYEQYF. CDR3 sequence (DNA): TGCGCCAGCAGCCAAGTTGCGGGTGACCTCTCCTACGAGCAGTACTTC.

Concerning this clonotype itself: This beta chain turned up in a library designed for alpha chains; as an off-target read, its abundance says little. The chain joins TRBV27 to TRBJ2-5; TRBD1 aligns across 10 bases. The CDR3 extends over 18 amino acids. Germline CDR1 reads MNHEY; CDR2 reads SMNVEV (reference sequence). The J segment lost 0 bases and the V segment lost 2 bases, leaving 9 bases of the junction unmatched. This CDR3 reads CASSLERGQGLNQETQYF. The CDR3 coding sequence is TGTGCCAGCAGTTTAGAAAGGGGACAGGGGTTGAACCAAGAGACCCAGTACTTC.

Within the sample, this clonotype is medium-sized. This beta chain lies outside the target of a library built for alpha chains; its clone size means little. The J gene is TRBJ1-6, the V gene TRBV28, with 7 bases that match TRBD1. CDR1 MDHEN and CDR2 SYDVKM come from the germline V gene. The CDR3 has 15 amino acids. The J segment lost 13 bases and the V segment lost 8 bases, leaving 17 bases of the junction unmatched. The CDR3 DNA is TGTGCCAGCTCATCCACAGGGGCGACAGGTCGGCCCCTCCACTTT. Translating gives CASSSTGATGRPLHF.

This clonotype showed up many times. Since it is a stray read in a library aimed at alpha chains, this beta chain has a size that is not meaningful. The rearrangement links TRBV3-1 to TRBJ2-7; TRBD1 is a possible D gene (7 bases). The CDR3 loop spans 15 amino acids. The V and J ends lost 4 bases and 5 bases respectively, with 18 bases between them. Germline V gene lookup returns CDR1 LGHDT and CDR2 YNNKEL (reference sequence). Here the CDR3 DNA reads TGTGCCAGCAGCCTCGGACAGGTCGGGGGCAACGAGCAGTACTTC. Translation gives CASSLGQVGGNEQYF.

In this sample, this clonotype turned up a few times. One junction end disagrees with the germline gene, perhaps due to a read error. Found in a library prepared for alpha chains, this beta chain is an off-target read, and its abundance has little meaning. The chain is built from TRBV7-6 and TRBJ2-1; 8 nucleotides line up with TRBD2. Germline V gene data show CDR1 as SGHVS and CDR2 as FNYEAQ. The CDR3 runs to 13 residues. Here the CDR3 reads CASSIAGMGEQFF. CDR3 DNA sequence: TGTGCCAGCAGCATAGCGGGAATGGGGGAGCAGTTCTTC.

This clonotype was seen many times. This beta chain is a stray read from a library made for alpha chains; its abundance is not meaningful. J is TRBJ2-7 and V is TRBV20-1, with D possibly being TRBD1 or TRBD2 (6 bases each). V lost 2 bases and J lost 5, with 16 bases in between. Germline V CDR1 and CDR2: DFQATT, SNEGSKA (reference sequence). This CDR3 region has 14 residues. In DNA form, the CDR3 reads TGCAGTGCTAGATCACCGGACGGGGGCCACGAGCAGTACTTC. Encoded protein: CSARSPDGGHEQYF.

This clonotype showed up many times. The size of this beta chain means little, since it is a stray read in a library made for alpha chains. The chain combines TRBV15 with TRBJ2-1, with 7 bases that match TRBD2. Germline trimming cut 6 bases from V and 8 bases from J; bases unmatched to any gene: 13. CDR1 and CDR2 (germline): LNHNV, YYDKDF (reference sequence). The CDR3 length is 15 residues. The CDR3, as DNA: TGTGCCACCAGGCCTGGACTAGGCGCGACCGATGAGCAGTTCTTC. Translation: CATRPGLGATDEQFF.